This T cell receptor beta chain was obtained from a study of blood T cell repertoires in COVID-19. Study-level background: COVID-19 samples, acute and convalescent, were from the United States, Italy and Spain.

Here immunoSEQ multiplex PCR was the method, and the copy in TCRdb shows in-frame clones only, minus some. Altogether about 220,000 clones are present, approximately 88% being singletons, with the ten largest covering 2% to 2.5%. Remarks on this clone: Other DNA sequences from this sample encode an identical CDR3 as well.

CDR1 SNHLY and CDR2 FYNNEI come from the germline V gene. This CDR3 contains 14 residues. V lost 1 base and J lost 3, with 6 bases in between. All enrollees were about 18 to 100 years old and from some 24 US areas. Sequencing was done on a sample of PBMCs or T cells enriched from blood (not recorded which). V is TRBV2 and J is TRBJ1-4; TRBD1 is a possible D gene (6 bases). The sequence came from a woman between 40 and 50 years old with acute COVID-19. In DNA, the CDR3 is TGTGCCAGCAGTGAAGGGACAGCTAATGAAAAACTGTTTTTT. This encodes CASSEGTANEKLFF.